These 28 T cell receptor beta chains were all obtained from the same sample, sequenced in a study of early T cells in non-severe SARS-CoV-2 infection. TCRdb re-called the 5' RACE reads with MiXCR, one entry per CDR3 protein. This table has some 29,000 distinct CDR3 sequences, under 6% appearing once. The source material was whole blood. All receptors derive from an adult who was a healthcare worker with PCR-confirmed SARS-CoV-2 infection or an uninfected control (not recorded which).

The chain recombines TRBV7-2 with TRBJ2-4; maybe TRBD1 (5 bases). V lost 5 bases and J lost 0, with 17 bases in between. CDR1 is SGHTA and CDR2 is FQGNSA in the germline V gene. The CDR3 runs 17 residues. CDR3 sequence: CASSRLERGLAKNIQYF. The DNA of the CDR3 is TGTGCCAGCAGCCGACTCGAAAGGGGCTTAGCCAAAAACATTCAGTACTTC.

By frequency in the sample, this clonotype is medium-sized. The chain couples TRBV20-1 to TRBJ2-1; maybe TRBD1 (5 bases). V lost 3 bases and J lost 4, with 13 bases in between. The CDR3 loop spans 14 amino acids. The V gene's germline CDR1 is DFQATT and CDR2 SNEGSKA (reference sequence). CDR3 sequence (DNA): TGCAGTGCTAGCAGGGAAGCTCAATACAATGAGCAGTTCTTC. Amino acids: CSASREAQYNEQFF.

In this sample, this clonotype turned up a few times. The rearrangement links TRBV4-3 to TRBJ2-3; tentative D call: TRBD2 (6 bases). Trimming cost V 6 bases and J 3 bases, with 10 bases left between them. Per the germline V gene, CDR1 is LGHNA and CDR2 is YSLEER. The CDR3 contains 13 residues. The CDR3 reads CASSFGGTDTQYF. The CDR3 DNA reads TGCGCCAGCAGTTTTGGAGGGACAGATACGCAGTATTTT.

This rearrangement joins TRBV7-9 to TRBJ2-7; D unresolved. The CDR3 runs to 10 residues. Per germline, CDR1 SEHNR and CDR2 FQNEAQ (reference sequence). Trimming stripped 5 bases from V and 5 bases from J, with 4 bases between. The CDR3 sequence is CASSPDEQYF. The DNA of the CDR3 is TGTGCCAGCAGCCCGGACGAGCAGTACTTC.

This clonotype has at least ten counts. This chain links TRBV20-1 with TRBJ1-1; D gene unclear. The CDR3 consists of 13 residues. Between the trimmed V and J ends, which lost 5 bases and 0 bases, there was a span of 10 bases. Germline CDR1 reads DFQATT; CDR2 reads SNEGSKA (reference sequence). The CDR3 nucleotides read TGCAGTGCTGGCCTTGAAATGAACACTGAAGCTTTCTTT. It is translated as CSAGLEMNTEAFF.

This clonotype has at least ten counts. The chain combines TRBV6-5 with TRBJ1-4; D is uncertain. V gave up 2 bases and J gave up 9 bases, with 10 bases separating them. Germline assignment: CDR1 MNHEY and CDR2 SVGAGI. There are 13 residues in the CDR3. The CDR3 loop reads CASSYGVAQKLFF. CDR3 in DNA: TGTGCCAGCAGTTACGGGGTAGCCCAAAAACTGTTTTTT.

This clonotype was observed many times. This chain joins TRBV27 and TRBJ2-5, with 7 bases identical to TRBD2. The junction had 11 bases not matched to a gene; V was cut back by 8 bases and J by 5 bases. The CDR3 has 14 residues. CDR1 is MNHEY, CDR2 SMNVEV, per germline (reference sequence). As DNA, the CDR3 is TGTGCCAGCTCCGAGGGAGGGATCTTTGAGACCCAGTACTTC. It translates to CASSEGGIFETQYF.

V and J are TRBV24-1 and TRBJ2-3; 8 bases are a match to TRBD1. Germline CDR1 is KGHDR and CDR2 is SFDVKD. After removal of 3 bases from V and 0 bases from J, the junction contained 4 bases not matched to a gene. This CDR3 has 16 amino acids. CDR3 DNA sequence: TGTGCCACCAGTGATCCCGGACAGGGAAGCACAGATACGCAGTATTTT. Translated, it gives CATSDPGQGSTDTQYF.

This clonotype was counted a few times. V gene TRBV7-9 combines with J gene TRBJ2-5; D unresolved. This CDR3 is built from 14 residues. The germline CDR1 and CDR2 sequences are SEHNR and FQNEAQ (reference sequence). Trimming removed 5 bases from V and 1 base from J, with 11 bases in between. CDR3 DNA: TGTGCCAGCAGCGGGTCGCTTGCCCAAGAGACCCAGTACTTC. Its protein product is CASSGSLAQETQYF.

This clonotype is deemed medium-sized. The J gene is TRBJ2-7, the V gene TRBV7-2, with TRBD2 matching 14 bases. The CDR3 runs to 16 residues. The germline V gene has CDR1 SGHTA and CDR2 FQGNSA. J lost 2 bases, V lost 1 base, and 1 base had no gene match. The CDR3 loop reads CASSLVGLAGAYEQYF. CDR3 DNA: TGTGCCAGCAGCTTAGTGGGACTAGCGGGGGCCTACGAGCAGTACTTC.

The table lists this clonotype with many counts. CDR3 coding DNA: TGTGCCACCAGCAGAGATTCGGCAGCGTCCTATGGCTACACCTTC. Its protein is CATSRDSAASYGYTF. The chain carries TRBV15 and TRBJ1-2; no clear D. The CDR3 consists of 15 residues. V lost 0 bases and J lost 4, with 12 bases in between. Germline V gene lookup returns CDR1 LNHNV and CDR2 YYDKDF (reference sequence).

The genes are TRBV3-1 and TRBJ1-3; D might be TRBD1 (6 bases). CDR3 length: 15 residues. Germline assignment: CDR1 LGHDT and CDR2 YNNKEL (reference sequence). V was cut by 4 bases and J by 3 bases, with 13 bases left in between. The CDR3 region is CASSRDTLLGNTIYF. Written as DNA, the CDR3 is TGTGCCAGCAGCCGGGACACCCTTCTTGGAAACACCATATATTTT.

This clonotype came up many times. The chain is built from TRBV30 and TRBJ2-3; D call uncertain. CDR3 length equals 14 residues. Between the trimmed V and J ends, which lost 3 bases and 3 bases, there was a span of 13 bases. Per germline, CDR1 GTSNPN and CDR2 SVGIG (reference sequence). The CDR3 nucleotides are TGTGCCTGGAGGCAGTCGATGTTTACAGATACGCAGTATTTT. Its translation is CAWRQSMFTDTQYF.

Many counts were recorded for this clonotype. The J gene is TRBJ2-1, the V gene TRBV7-6, with 8 bases matching TRBD1. CDR1 is SGHVS and CDR2 is FNYEAQ in the germline V gene. The V segment lost 3 bases and the J segment 8 bases; nucleotides outside the gene matches: 9. The CDR3 runs to 15 residues. DNA of the CDR3: TGTGCCAGCAGCTTTGGACAGGGACTTTTGGATGAGCAGTTCTTC. Its protein is CASSFGQGLLDEQFF. The full variable domain, with the rest looked up from reference TRBV7-6 and TRBJ2-1, is GAGVSQSPRYKVTKRGQDVALRCDPISGHVSLYWYRQALGQGPEFLTYFNYEAQQDKSGLPNDRFSAERPEGSISTLTIQRTEQRDSAMYRCASSFGQGLLDEQFFGPGTRLTVL.

In this sample, this clonotype turned up many times. The chain links TRBV7-2 to TRBJ2-5; D is undetermined. The germline CDR1 and CDR2 sequences are SGHTA and FQGNSA. V was cut by 5 bases and J by 1 base, with 11 bases left in between. The CDR3 extends over 14 amino acids. CDR3 protein: CASSVTPPQETQYF. The CDR3 DNA follows: TGTGCCAGCAGCGTAACGCCCCCCCAAGAGACCCAGTACTTC.

This clonotype was seen a handful of times. The chain is built from TRBV6-6 and TRBJ2-5; D might be TRBD2 (5 bases). Germline V gene lookup returns CDR1 MNHNY and CDR2 SVGAGI (reference sequence). V gave up 7 bases and J gave up 5 bases, with 11 bases separating them. This CDR3 contains 12 residues. For the CDR3, the DNA is TGTGCCAGCACCGGACTGCTTGAGACCCAGTACTTC. Protein: CASTGLLETQYF.

This clonotype came up a few times. In DNA, the CDR3 is TGTGCCAGCAGTTTTCATCACAGGGGCCTAGCATATAGCAATCAGCCCCAGCATTTT. It specifies CASSFHHRGLAYSNQPQHF. The rearrangement uses TRBV12-3 or TRBV12-4 and TRBJ1-5, with 7 bases fitting TRBD1. V lost 3 bases to trimming and J lost 0 bases; unmatched junction nucleotides: 14. This CDR3 has 19 amino acids.

For the CDR3, the DNA is TGTGCCAGCAGTCGACTGGGACAGCCCGTGGGCTACGAGCAGTACTTC. This translates into CASSRLGQPVGYEQYF. The V call is TRBV27, the J call TRBJ2-7, with TRBD1 matching over 7 bases. The CDR3 runs 16 residues. The V and J ends lost 5 bases and 3 bases, in that order; junction bases with no gene match: 13. Germline CDR1 MNHEY, CDR2 SMNVEV (reference sequence).

This clonotype has ten or more counts. The V and J genes are TRBV7-2 and TRBJ2-7; D perhaps matches TRBD2 (5 bases). The germline V gene has CDR1 SGHTA and CDR2 FQGNSA. The CDR3 is 13 residues long. V was trimmed by 5 bases and J by 1 base, leaving 9 bases between them. This CDR3 is CASSPSGSYEQYF. The CDR3 coding sequence is TGTGCCAGCAGCCCGAGCGGTTCCTACGAGCAGTACTTC.

This clonotype was seen a few times. This sequence joins TRBV6-2 or TRBV6-3 and TRBJ2-7; either TRBD1 or TRBD2 may supply D (5 bases each). With 2 bases removed from V and 5 bases from J, the gap between germline ends came to 22 bases. The CDR3 consists of 17 residues. The germline V gene has CDR1 MNHEY and CDR2 SVGEGT. CDR3 loop: CASSYRNSGTRAHEQYF. In nucleotides, the CDR3 is TGTGCCAGCAGTTACAGGAACAGTGGGACCCGCGCACACGAGCAGTACTTC.

For this clonotype: A much larger clone lies a single base off, so this may be a read error. This sequence joins TRBV5-1 and TRBJ1-1; D possibly corresponds to TRBD1 (5 bases). Looked up from germline, CDR1 is SGHRS and CDR2 is YFSETQ. CDR3 length: 14 residues. V lost 2 bases and J lost 1, with 9 bases in between. The CDR3 nucleotides are TGCGCCAGCAGCTTCGGACATGGGAACACTGAAGCTTTCTTT. Translation: CASSFGHGNTEAFF.

This clonotype was detected many times. The CDR3 is CASSRGTGVNVYEQYF. As DNA, the CDR3 is TGTGCCAGCAGTAGAGGGACAGGGGTAAACGTTTACGAGCAGTACTTC. The V gene is TRBV27, the J gene TRBJ2-7; 10 positions match TRBD1. Germline CDR1 reads MNHEY; CDR2 reads SMNVEV (reference sequence). This CDR3 contains 16 residues. V dropped 5 bases and J dropped 4; count of bases not matched to a gene: 11.

In its sample, this clonotype was seen many times. The chain uses TRBV10-3 and TRBJ1-1; 10 bases map to TRBD1. The length of the CDR3 is 13 residues. CDR1 and CDR2 from the germline V gene are ENHRY and SYGVKD. Trimming cost V 4 bases and J 5 bases; bases outside gene matches: 1. CDR3 protein: CAISGTGGTEAFF. The CDR3 region has the DNA TGTGCCATCAGTGGGACAGGGGGGACTGAAGCTTTCTTT.

This clonotype occurred many times. This chain joins TRBV7-2 and TRBJ2-7; the D gene is possibly TRBD1 (6 bases). Trimming stripped 2 bases from V and 2 bases from J, with 13 bases between. Germline loops: CDR1 SGHTA, CDR2 FQGNSA. The length of the CDR3 is 15 residues. CDR3 in amino acids: CASSLIGGDTYEQYF. In DNA form, the CDR3 reads TGTGCCAGCAGCTTAATTGGGGGCGATACCTACGAGCAGTACTTC.

This clonotype is medium-sized (0.01 to 0.1%) in the sample. This rearrangement joins TRBV28 to TRBJ2-2, with D perhaps assigned TRBD1 or TRBD2 (5 bases each). The CDR3 runs 13 residues. Germline values: CDR1 MDHEN, CDR2 SYDVKM. The V end lost 5 bases, the J end lost 4 bases, and 8 bases lay between the germline ends. CDR3 sequence: CASSRDGTGELFF. The CDR3 DNA sequence: TGTGCCAGCAGTCGGGACGGCACCGGGGAGCTGTTTTTT. The full variable domain, with the rest looked up from reference TRBV28 and TRBJ2-2, is DVKVTQSSRYLVKRTGEKVFLECVQDMDHENMFWYRQDPGLGLRLIYFSYDVKMKEKGDIPEGYSVSREKKERFSLILESASTNQTSMYLCASSRDGTGELFFGEGSRLTVL.

This clonotype was detected many times. The V gene is TRBV27, the J gene TRBJ2-1, with a weak D call TRBD2 (6 bases). Looked up from germline, CDR1 is MNHEY and CDR2 is SMNVEV (reference sequence). This CDR3 comprises 15 residues. V was pared by 3 bases and J by 2 bases, with 11 bases between. The CDR3 DNA reads TGTGCCAGCAGTTTTGGGACTGTAACCTACAATGAGCAGTTCTTC. Protein: CASSFGTVTYNEQFF.

The chain couples TRBV12-3 or TRBV12-4 to TRBJ2-7, with 9 bases that match TRBD1. V trimming: 3 bases; J trimming: 0 bases; junction bases outside the gene matches: 9. The CDR3 covers 17 residues. CDR3 in DNA: TGTGCCAGCAGTTTCTCGAGAGGGACAGGGTCCTCCTACGAGCAGTACTTC. Translation: CASSFSRGTGSSYEQYF.

This clonotype has ten or more counts. The gene calls are TRBV20-1 and TRBJ1-5; D not certain. V was pared by 3 bases and J by 3 bases, with 9 bases between. The length of the CDR3 is 13 residues. Germline V gene sequence: CDR1 DFQATT, CDR2 SNEGSKA (reference sequence). The CDR3 reads CSASYGYNQPQHF. The CDR3 DNA reads as TGCAGTGCTAGTTATGGTTACAATCAGCCCCAGCATTTT.